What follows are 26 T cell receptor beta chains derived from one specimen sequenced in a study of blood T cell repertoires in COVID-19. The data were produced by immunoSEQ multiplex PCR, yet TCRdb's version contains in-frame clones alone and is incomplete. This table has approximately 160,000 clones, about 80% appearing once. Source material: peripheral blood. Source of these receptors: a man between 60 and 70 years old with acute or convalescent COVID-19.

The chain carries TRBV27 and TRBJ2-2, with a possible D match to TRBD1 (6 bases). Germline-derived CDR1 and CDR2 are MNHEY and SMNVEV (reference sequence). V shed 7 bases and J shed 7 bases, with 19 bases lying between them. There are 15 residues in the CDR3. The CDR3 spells CASNSQGMSSGELFF. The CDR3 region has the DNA TGTGCCAGCAACTCTCAGGGGATGAGTAGCGGGGAGCTGTTTTTT.

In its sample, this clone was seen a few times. The CDR3, as DNA: TGTGCCAGCAGCCCGATTAGGGGCGGGGGCAAAAACATTCAGTACTTC. Protein sequence: CASSPIRGGGKNIQYF. V and J are TRBV3-1 (or the pseudogene TRBV3-2) and TRBJ2-4; 7 nucleotides match TRBD2. Germline V gives CDR1 LGHDT, CDR2 YNNKEL (reference sequence). The CDR3 consists of 16 residues. V lost 4 bases and J lost 3; bases outside the gene matches: 9.

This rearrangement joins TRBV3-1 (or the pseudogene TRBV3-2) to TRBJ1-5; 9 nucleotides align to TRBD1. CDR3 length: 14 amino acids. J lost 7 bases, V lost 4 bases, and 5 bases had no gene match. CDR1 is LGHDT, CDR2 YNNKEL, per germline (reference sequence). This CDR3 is CASSRDREGQPQHF. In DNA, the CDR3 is TGTGCCAGCAGCCGGGACAGGGAAGGGCAGCCCCAGCATTTT.

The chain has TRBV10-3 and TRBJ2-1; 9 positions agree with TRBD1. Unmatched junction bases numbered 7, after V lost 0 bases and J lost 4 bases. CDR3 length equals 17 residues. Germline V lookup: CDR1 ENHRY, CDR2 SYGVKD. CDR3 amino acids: CAISESSGTGTYNEQFF. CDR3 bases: TGTGCCATCAGTGAGTCGAGTGGGACAGGGACATACAATGAGCAGTTCTTC.

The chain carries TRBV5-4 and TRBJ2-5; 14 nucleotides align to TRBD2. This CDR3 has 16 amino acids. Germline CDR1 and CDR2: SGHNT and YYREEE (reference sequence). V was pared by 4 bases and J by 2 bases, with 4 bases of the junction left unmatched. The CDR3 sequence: CASSAGTSGGQETQYF. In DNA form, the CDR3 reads TGTGCCAGCAGCGCCGGGACTAGCGGGGGTCAAGAGACCCAGTACTTC.

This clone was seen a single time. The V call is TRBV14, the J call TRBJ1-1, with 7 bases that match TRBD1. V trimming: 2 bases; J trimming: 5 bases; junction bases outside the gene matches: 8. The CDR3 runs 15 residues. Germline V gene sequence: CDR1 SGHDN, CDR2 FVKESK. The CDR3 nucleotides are TGTGCCAGCAGCCAACCTGCGACAGGGTATACTGAAGCTTTCTTT. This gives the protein CASSQPATGYTEAFF.

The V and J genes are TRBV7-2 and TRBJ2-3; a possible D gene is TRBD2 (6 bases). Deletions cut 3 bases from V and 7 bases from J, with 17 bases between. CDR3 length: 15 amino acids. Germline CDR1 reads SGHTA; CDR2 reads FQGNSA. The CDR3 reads CASSLGRIGAYTQYF. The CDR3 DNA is TGTGCCAGCAGCTTGGGGAGGATTGGGGCCTATACGCAGTATTTT.

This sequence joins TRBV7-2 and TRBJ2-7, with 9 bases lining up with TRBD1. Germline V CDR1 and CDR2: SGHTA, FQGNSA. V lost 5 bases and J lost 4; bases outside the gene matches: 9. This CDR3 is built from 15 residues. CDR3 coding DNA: TGTGCCAGCAGCCAAAGGACAGGGGATGCGTACGAGCAGTACTTC. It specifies CASSQRTGDAYEQYF.

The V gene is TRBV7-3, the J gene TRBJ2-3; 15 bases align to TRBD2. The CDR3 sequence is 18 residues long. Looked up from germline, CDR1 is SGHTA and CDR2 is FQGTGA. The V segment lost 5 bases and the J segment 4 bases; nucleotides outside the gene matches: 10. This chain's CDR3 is CASSPHGTSGGRADTQYF. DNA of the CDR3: TGTGCCAGCAGCCCGCATGGGACTAGCGGGGGGAGGGCAGATACGCAGTATTTT.

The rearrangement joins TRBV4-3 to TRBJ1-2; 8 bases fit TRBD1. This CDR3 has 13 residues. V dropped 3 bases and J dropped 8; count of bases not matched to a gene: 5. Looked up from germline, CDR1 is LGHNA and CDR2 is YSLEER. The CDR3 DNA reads TGCGCCAGCAGCCAGGACAGGGTTAAGGGCTACACCTTC. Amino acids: CASSQDRVKGYTF.

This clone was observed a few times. The CDR3 nucleotides read TGTGCCAGCTCACCACAGGCCAGGGCCGGAATAGAGGGCTACACCTTC. It codes for CASSPQARAGIEGYTF. V usage is TRBV18 and J usage is TRBJ1-2; a possible D gene is TRBD1 (5 bases). Germline CDR1 reads KGHSH; CDR2 reads LQKENI. The CDR3 has 16 amino acids. V was cut by 1 base and J by 8 bases, with 20 bases left in between.

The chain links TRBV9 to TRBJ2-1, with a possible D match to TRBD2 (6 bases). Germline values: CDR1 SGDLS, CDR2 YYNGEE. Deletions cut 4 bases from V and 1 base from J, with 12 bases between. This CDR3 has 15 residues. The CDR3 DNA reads TGTGCCAGCAGCCTAGGGGAGGCGTCCTACAATGAGCAGTTCTTC. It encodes CASSLGEASYNEQFF.

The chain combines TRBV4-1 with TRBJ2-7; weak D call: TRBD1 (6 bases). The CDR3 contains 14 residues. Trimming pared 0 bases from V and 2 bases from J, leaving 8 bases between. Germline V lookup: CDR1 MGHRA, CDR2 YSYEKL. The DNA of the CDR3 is TGCGCCAGCAGCCAAGACAGGACAGCCTACGAGCAGTACTTC. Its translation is CASSQDRTAYEQYF.

The CDR3 loop reads CASSAAGSTDTQYF. The CDR3 nucleotides are TGTGCCAGCAGCGCAGCGGGGTCCACAGATACGCAGTATTTT. V is TRBV9 and J is TRBJ2-3; TRBD2 matches 7 bases. The trim removed 3 bases at V and 2 bases at J, leaving 3 bases unmatched. The CDR3 has 14 amino acids. The germline V gene encodes CDR1 SGDLS and CDR2 YYNGEE.

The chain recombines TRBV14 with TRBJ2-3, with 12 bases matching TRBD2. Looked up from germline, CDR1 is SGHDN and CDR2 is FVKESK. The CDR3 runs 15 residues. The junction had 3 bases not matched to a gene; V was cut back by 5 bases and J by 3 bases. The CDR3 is CASSRGLAGTDTQYF. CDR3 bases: TGTGCCAGCAGCAGAGGACTAGCGGGGACAGATACGCAGTATTTT.

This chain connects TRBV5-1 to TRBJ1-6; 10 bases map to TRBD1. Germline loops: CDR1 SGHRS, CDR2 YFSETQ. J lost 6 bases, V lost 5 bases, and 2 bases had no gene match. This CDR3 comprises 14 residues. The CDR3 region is CASRTGGGNSPLHF. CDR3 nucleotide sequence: TGCGCCAGCAGGACAGGGGGCGGTAATTCACCCCTCCACTTT.

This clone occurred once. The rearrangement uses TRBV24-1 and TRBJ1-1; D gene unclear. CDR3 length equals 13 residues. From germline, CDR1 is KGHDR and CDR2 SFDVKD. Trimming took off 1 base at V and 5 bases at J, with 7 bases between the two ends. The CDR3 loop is CATSDFRGTEAFF. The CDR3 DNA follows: TGTGCCACCAGTGATTTCCGGGGAACTGAAGCTTTCTTT.

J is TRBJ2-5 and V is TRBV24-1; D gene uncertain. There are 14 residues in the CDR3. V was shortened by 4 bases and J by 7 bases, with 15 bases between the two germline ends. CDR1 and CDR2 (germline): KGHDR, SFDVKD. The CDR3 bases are TGTGCCACCAGTGACCGACGCTCTAGTGGGACCCAGTACTTC. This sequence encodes CATSDRRSSGTQYF.

CDR3 sequence reads: CASGTRGTENYGYTF. The CDR3 bases are TGCGCCAGCGGTACAAGGGGCACAGAGAACTATGGCTACACCTTC. The chain links TRBV10-2 to TRBJ1-2, with D possibly TRBD1 on 5 matching bases. The CDR3 covers 15 residues. V was trimmed by 8 bases and J by 2 bases, leaving 18 bases between them. Germline V CDR1 and CDR2: WSHSY, SAAADI.

CDR3 DNA sequence: TGTGCCAGCAGTGAATCGGATCGCAGGGGTAAACTGTACTTC. Its translation: CASSESDRRGKLYF. This chain links TRBV25-1 with TRBJ2-7, with D tentatively TRBD1 (6 bases). Germline V gene sequence: CDR1 MGHDK, CDR2 SYGVNS. This CDR3 contains 14 residues. Trimming shortened V by 1 base and J by 12 bases, and 19 bases separated the two germline ends.

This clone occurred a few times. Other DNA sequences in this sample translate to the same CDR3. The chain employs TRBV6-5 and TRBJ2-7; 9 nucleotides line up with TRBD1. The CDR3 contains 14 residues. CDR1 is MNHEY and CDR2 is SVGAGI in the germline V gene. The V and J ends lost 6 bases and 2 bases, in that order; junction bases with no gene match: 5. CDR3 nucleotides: TGTGCCAGCAGAACCGGGACAGGGACCTACGAGCAGTACTTC. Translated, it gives CASRTGTGTYEQYF.

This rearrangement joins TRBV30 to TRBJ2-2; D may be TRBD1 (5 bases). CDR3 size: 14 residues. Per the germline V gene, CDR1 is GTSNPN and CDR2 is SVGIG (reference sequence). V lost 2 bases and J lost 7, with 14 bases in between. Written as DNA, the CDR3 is TGTGCCTGGAGTAAGGGGATGTCGGGCGGGGAGCTGTTTTTT. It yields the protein CAWSKGMSGGELFF.

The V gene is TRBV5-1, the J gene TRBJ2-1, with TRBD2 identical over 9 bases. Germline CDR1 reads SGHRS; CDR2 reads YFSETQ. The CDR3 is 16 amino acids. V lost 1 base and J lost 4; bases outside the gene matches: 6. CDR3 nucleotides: TGCGCCAGCAGCTTGTATGCGGGGGGGGAATACAATGAGCAGTTCTTC. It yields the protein CASSLYAGGEYNEQFF. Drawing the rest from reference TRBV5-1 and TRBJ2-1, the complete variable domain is KAGVTQTPRYLIKTRGQQVTLSCSPISGHRSVSWYQQTPGQGLQFLFEYFSETQRNKGNFPGRFSGRQFSNSRSEMNVSTLELGDSALYLCASSLYAGGEYNEQFFGPGTRLTVL.

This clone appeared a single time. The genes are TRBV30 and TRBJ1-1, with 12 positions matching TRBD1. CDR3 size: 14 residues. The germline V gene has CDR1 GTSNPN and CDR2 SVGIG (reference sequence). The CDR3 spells CAGRGQGARSEAFF. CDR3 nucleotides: TGTGCTGGGAGGGGACAGGGGGCTCGTTCTGAAGCTTTCTTT.

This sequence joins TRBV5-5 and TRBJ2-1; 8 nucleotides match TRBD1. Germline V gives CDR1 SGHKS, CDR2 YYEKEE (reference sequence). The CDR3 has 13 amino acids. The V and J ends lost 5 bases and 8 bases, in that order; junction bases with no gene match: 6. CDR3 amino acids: CASRPGQEDEQFF. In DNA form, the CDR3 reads TGTGCCAGCAGGCCGGGACAGGAGGATGAGCAGTTCTTC.

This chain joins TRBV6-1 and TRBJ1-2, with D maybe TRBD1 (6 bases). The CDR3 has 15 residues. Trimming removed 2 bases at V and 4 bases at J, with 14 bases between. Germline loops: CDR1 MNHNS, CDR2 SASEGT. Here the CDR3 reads CASSEFRGAIYGYTF. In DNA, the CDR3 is TGTGCCAGCAGTGAATTTCGGGGGGCTATCTATGGCTACACCTTC.